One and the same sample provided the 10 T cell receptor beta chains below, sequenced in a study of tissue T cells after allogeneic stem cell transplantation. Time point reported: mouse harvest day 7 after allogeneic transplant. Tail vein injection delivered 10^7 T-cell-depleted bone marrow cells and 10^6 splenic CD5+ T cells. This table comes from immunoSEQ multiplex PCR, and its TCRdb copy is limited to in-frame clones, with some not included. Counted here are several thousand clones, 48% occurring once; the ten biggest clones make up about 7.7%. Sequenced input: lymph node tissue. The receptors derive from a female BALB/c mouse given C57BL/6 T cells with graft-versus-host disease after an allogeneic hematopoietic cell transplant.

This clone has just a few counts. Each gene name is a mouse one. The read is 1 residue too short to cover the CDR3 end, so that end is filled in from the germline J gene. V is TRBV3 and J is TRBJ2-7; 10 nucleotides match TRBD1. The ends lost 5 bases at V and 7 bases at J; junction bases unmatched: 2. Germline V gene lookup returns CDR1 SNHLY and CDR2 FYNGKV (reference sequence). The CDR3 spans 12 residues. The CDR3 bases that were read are TGTGCCAGCAGCCCGACAGGGGGCGAACAGTAC. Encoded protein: CASSPTGGEQY. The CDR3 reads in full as CASSPTGGEQYF.

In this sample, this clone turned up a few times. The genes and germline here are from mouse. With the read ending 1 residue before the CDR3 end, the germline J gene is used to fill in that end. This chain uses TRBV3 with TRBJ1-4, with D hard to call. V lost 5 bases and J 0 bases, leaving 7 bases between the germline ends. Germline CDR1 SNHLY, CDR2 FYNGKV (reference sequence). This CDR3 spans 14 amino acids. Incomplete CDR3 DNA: TGTGCCAGCAGCCCACAAGTTTCCAACGAAAGATTATTT. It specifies CASSPQVSNERLF. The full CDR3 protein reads CASSPQVSNERLFF.

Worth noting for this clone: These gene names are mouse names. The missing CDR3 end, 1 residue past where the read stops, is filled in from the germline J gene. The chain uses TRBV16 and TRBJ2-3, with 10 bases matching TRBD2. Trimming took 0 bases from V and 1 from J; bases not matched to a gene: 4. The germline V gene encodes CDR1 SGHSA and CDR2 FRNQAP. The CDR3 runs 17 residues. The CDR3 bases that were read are TGTGCAAGCAGCTTAGACTGGGGGGGCGCCGGTGCAGAAACGCTGTAT. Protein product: CASSLDWGGAGAETLY. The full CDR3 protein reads CASSLDWGGAGAETLYF. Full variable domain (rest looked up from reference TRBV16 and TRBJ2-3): NAGVIQTPRHKVTGKGQEATLWCEPISGHSAVFWYRQTIVQGLEFLTYFRNQAPIDDSGMPKERFSAQMPNQSHSTLKIQSTQPQDSAVYLCASSLDWGGAGAETLYFGSGTRLTVL.

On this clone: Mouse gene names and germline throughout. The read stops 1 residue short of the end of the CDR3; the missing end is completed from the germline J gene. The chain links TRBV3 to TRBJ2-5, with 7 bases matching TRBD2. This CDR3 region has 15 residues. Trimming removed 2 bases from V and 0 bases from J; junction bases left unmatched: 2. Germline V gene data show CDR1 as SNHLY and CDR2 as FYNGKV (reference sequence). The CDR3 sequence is CASSLLGVNQDTQYF. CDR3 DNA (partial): TGTGCCAGCAGCTTACTGGGGGTTAACCAAGACACCCAGTAC.

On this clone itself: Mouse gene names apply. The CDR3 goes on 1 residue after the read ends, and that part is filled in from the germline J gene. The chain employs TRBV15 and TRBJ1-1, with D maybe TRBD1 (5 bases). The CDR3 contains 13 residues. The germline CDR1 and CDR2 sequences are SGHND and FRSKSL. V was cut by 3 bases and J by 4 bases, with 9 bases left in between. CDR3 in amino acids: CASSLGVTTEVFF. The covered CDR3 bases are TGTGCCAGCAGTTTGGGGGTAACCACAGAAGTCTTC.

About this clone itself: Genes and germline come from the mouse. CDR3 bases read: TGTGCCAGCTCTCCGCCGGGACTGGGGGTTTCCTATGAACAGTAC. It translates to CASSPPGLGVSYEQY. The CDR3 in full is CASSPPGLGVSYEQYF. The V call is TRBV12-1, the J call TRBJ2-7; 11 positions agree with TRBD2. The read is 1 residue too short to cover the CDR3 end, so that end is filled in from the germline J gene. CDR1 SGHSN and CDR2 HYEKVE come from the germline V gene. The V segment lost 2 bases and the J segment 1 base; nucleotides outside the gene matches: 6. The CDR3 runs 16 residues.

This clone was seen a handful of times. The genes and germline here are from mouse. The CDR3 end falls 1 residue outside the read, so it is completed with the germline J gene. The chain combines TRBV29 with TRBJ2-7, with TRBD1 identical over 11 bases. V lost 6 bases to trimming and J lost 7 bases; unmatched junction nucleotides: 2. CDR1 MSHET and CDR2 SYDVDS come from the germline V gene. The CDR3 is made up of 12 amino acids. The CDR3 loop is CASSGDRGEQYF. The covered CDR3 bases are TGTGCTAGCAGCGGGGACAGGGGGGAACAGTAC.

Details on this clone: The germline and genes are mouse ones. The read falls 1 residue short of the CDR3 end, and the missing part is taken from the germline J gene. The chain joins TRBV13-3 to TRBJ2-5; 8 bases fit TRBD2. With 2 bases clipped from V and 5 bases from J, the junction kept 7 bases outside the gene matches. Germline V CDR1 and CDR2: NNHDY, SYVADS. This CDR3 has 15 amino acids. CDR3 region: CASSDWGAQPDTQYF. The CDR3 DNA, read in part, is TGTGCCAGCAGTGACTGGGGGGCGCAGCCAGACACCCAGTAC.

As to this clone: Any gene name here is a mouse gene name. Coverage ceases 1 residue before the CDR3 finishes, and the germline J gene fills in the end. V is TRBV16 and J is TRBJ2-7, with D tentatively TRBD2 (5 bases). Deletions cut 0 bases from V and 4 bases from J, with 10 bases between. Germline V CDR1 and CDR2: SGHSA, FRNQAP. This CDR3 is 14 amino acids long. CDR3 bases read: TGTGCAAGCAGCTTAGATCTGGCTGGGTATGAACAGTAC. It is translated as CASSLDLAGYEQY. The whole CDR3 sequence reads CASSLDLAGYEQYF.

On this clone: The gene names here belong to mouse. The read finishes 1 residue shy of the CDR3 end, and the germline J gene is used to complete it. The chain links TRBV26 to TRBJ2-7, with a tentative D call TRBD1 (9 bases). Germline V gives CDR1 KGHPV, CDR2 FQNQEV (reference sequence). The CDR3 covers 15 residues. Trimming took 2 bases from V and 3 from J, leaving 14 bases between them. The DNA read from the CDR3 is TGTGCCAGCAGTCTGGACAGGGGGGGCGGCTATGAACAGTAC. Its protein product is CASSLDRGGGYEQY. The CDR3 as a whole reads CASSLDRGGGYEQYF.